What follows is one T cell receptor beta chain and its context. Its antigen is not identified. The read ends 3 residues early relative to the CDR3; the germline J gene fills the gap. Measured with immunoSEQ multiplex PCR; TCRdb has only the in-frame clones, and not every one. The sample presents about 47,000 clones, none singletons. The data originate from a study of T cell clonality in common variable immunodeficiency. Study-level results: Reportedly, TCR beta sequences from common variable immunodeficiency showed fewer deletions and N-nucleotide insertions.

This CDR3 has 15 residues. Germline-derived CDR1 and CDR2 are SGHTA and FQGTGA. Patients and controls were mostly of Caucasian heritage. This TCR came from a person aged 18 to 75 in good health. Sequences were obtained from peripheral blood mononuclear cells. V gene TRBV7-3 combines with J gene TRBJ2-4; perhaps TRBD1 as D (8 bases). The CDR3 sequence is CASSPTGGDNYGQYF. The CDR3 DNA, read in part, is TGTGCCAGCAGCCCAACAGGGGGGGATAACTATGGT.